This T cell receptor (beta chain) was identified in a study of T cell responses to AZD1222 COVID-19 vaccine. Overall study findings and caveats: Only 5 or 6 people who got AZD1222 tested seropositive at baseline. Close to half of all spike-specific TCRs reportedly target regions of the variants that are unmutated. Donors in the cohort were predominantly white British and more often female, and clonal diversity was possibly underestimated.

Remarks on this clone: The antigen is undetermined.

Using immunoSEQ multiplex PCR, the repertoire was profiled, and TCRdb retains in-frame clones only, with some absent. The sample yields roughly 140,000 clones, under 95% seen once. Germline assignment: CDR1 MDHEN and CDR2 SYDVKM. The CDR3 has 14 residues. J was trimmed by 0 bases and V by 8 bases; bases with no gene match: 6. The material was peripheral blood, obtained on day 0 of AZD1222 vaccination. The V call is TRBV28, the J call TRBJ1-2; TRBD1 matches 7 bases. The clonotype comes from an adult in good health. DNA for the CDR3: TGTGCCAGCTCCTCAGGGGGGGCTAACTATGGCTACACCTTC. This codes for CASSSGGANYGYTF.